One sample yielded the 12 T cell receptor beta chains listed below, sequenced in a study of T cells in Graves' hyperthyroidism and ophthalmopathy. Amplified regions were TCR beta CDR3 sequences from RNA transcripts. First-round RT-PCR targeting the TCR CDR3 was performed with the HTBI primer set. TCRdb re-analysed the multiplex PCR reads in MiXCR, keeping a single row per CDR3 protein. The sample carries around 290,000 distinct CDR3 sequences, approximately 14% recorded once. Sample: blood. The receptors were sampled from a woman aged 40 to 49 with Graves' hyperthyroidism.

This clonotype has a count of ten or more. The CDR3 protein is CASSQDPLGTDTQYF. The CDR3 nucleotides read TGTGCCAGCAGCCAAGATCCGCTGGGCACAGATACGCAGTATTTT. V usage is TRBV3-1 and J usage is TRBJ2-3; no firm D call. Germline loops: CDR1 LGHDT, CDR2 YNNKEL (reference sequence). This CDR3 is built from 15 residues. Trimming removed 0 bases from V and 1 base from J, with 8 bases in between.

At least ten counts were recorded for this clonotype. This sequence joins TRBV20-1 and TRBJ2-5; 7 nucleotides align to TRBD2. V gave up 3 bases and J gave up 6 bases; unmatched junction bases: 4. The CDR3 is 12 residues long. Germline CDR1 DFQATT, CDR2 SNEGSKA (reference sequence). Here the CDR3 reads CSARGEGKTQYF. Here the CDR3 DNA reads TGCAGTGCTAGGGGGGAGGGGAAGACCCAGTACTTC.

At least ten counts were recorded for this clonotype. The rearrangement links TRBV6-1 to TRBJ1-6, with TRBD1 matching over 7 bases. V was pared by 6 bases and J by 11 bases, with 4 bases of the junction left unmatched. The germline V gene encodes CDR1 MNHNS and CDR2 SASEGT. This CDR3 is 12 amino acids long. The CDR3 here is CASSRRGAPLHF. CDR3 bases: TGTGCCAGCAGCCGCAGGGGGGCACCCCTCCACTTT.

This clonotype has a handful of counts. J is TRBJ1-1 and V is TRBV19, with TRBD1 as a possible D gene (6 bases). V dropped 6 bases and J dropped 4 bases, with 21 bases sitting between them. The V gene's germline CDR1 is LNHDA and CDR2 SQIVND (reference sequence). The CDR3 totals 16 residues. CDR3 residues: CASSLPVGGASTEAFF. Here the CDR3 DNA reads TGTGCCAGTAGCCTCCCCGTGGGGGGGGCGTCCACTGAAGCTTTCTTT.

This clonotype occurred many times. V is TRBV7-8 and J is TRBJ2-1; D ambiguous. Germline CDR1 reads SGHVS; CDR2 reads FQNEAQ. V lost 5 bases and J lost 0, with 11 bases in between. The CDR3 totals 15 residues. CDR3 loop: CASSPLVSSYNEQFF. CDR3 nucleotides: TGTGCCAGCAGCCCCCTCGTGAGCTCCTACAATGAGCAGTTCTTC.

This clonotype was recorded at least ten times. The chain employs TRBV3-1 and TRBJ1-3; D unresolved. The germline V gene has CDR1 LGHDT and CDR2 YNNKEL (reference sequence). This CDR3 has 13 amino acids. Trimming removed 5 bases at V and 0 bases at J, with 5 bases between. The CDR3 sequence: CASSSISGNTIYF. The DNA of the CDR3 is TGTGCCAGCAGCTCCATCTCTGGAAACACCATATATTTT. Full variable domain (remainder filled in from reference TRBV3-1 and TRBJ1-3): DTAVSQTPKYLVTQMGNDKSIKCEQNLGHDTMYWYKQDSKKFLKIMFSYNNKELIINETVPNRFSPKSPDKAHLNLHINSLELGDSAVYFCASSSISGNTIYFGEGSWLTVV.

In this sample, this clonotype turned up a few times. One base away lies a much larger clone, so this may be a sequencing read error. This chain connects TRBV27 to TRBJ2-5; D unclear. The CDR3 extends over 13 amino acids. Per the germline V gene, CDR1 is MNHEY and CDR2 is SMNVEV (reference sequence). V lost 6 bases and J lost 5, with 13 bases in between. The CDR3: CASRLPGFETQYF. CDR3 DNA: TGTGCCAGCAGATTACCTGGGTTTGAGACCCAGTACTTC.

This clonotype was found many times. The chain carries TRBV18 and TRBJ1-2; D unclear. V was pared by 2 bases and J by 0 bases, with 1 base between. The CDR3 is made up of 12 amino acids. Germline CDR1 reads KGHSH; CDR2 reads LQKENI. CDR3 DNA sequence: TGTGCCAGCTCACCAGCTAACTATGGCTACACCTTC. Its translation: CASSPANYGYTF.

Ten or more counts support this clonotype. The gene calls are TRBV11-1 and TRBJ1-5; 8 bases align to TRBD1. CDR3 length: 15 amino acids. V trimming: 5 bases; J trimming: 0 bases; junction bases outside the gene matches: 3. Germline loops: CDR1 SGHAT, CDR2 FQDESV (reference sequence). The CDR3 DNA reads TGTGCCAGCAGCCCAGGACAGGGTAGCAATCAGCCCCAGCATTTT. It encodes CASSPGQGSNQPQHF.

The chain employs TRBV5-1 and TRBJ2-4; D tentatively fits TRBD1 or TRBD2 (5 bases each). With 4 bases removed from V and 0 bases from J, the gap between germline ends came to 14 bases. Per germline, CDR1 SGHRS and CDR2 YFSETQ. The length of the CDR3 is 16 residues. The CDR3 nucleotides are TGCGCCAGCAGCATTGACGGGGCCCTAGCCAAAAACATTCAGTACTTC. Its protein is CASSIDGALAKNIQYF.

This chain joins TRBV9 and TRBJ2-1, with 8 bases that match TRBD2. CDR1 SGDLS and CDR2 YYNGEE come from the germline V gene. The CDR3 loop spans 16 amino acids. V lost 2 bases and J lost 3; bases outside the gene matches: 7. CDR3 bases: TGTGCCAGCAGCGTCGACCTGGGGACTAGCTACAATGAGCAGTTCTTC. It specifies CASSVDLGTSYNEQFF.

This clonotype was counted at least ten times. The gene calls are TRBV3-1 and TRBJ1-2; no clear D. The CDR3 loop spans 15 amino acids. Deletions cut 0 bases from V and 5 bases from J, with 13 bases between. CDR1 is LGHDT and CDR2 is YNNKEL in the germline V gene (reference sequence). The CDR3 reads CASSQDFRSSYGYTF. Here the CDR3 DNA reads TGTGCCAGCAGCCAAGACTTCCGTTCATCTTATGGCTACACCTTC.